This T cell receptor (beta chain) was found in a study of OX40 agonist ivuxolimab in advanced cancers. Study context: Ivuxolimab, an antibody that agonizes OX40 (CD134), was administered to the patients. Participants, roughly 80% male, averaged roughly 55 years of age, ranging from 23 to 79. Therapy given before enrollment (anti-PD-1, anti-PD-L1 or anti-CTLA-4) was allowed, and roughly 42% had some. Six ivuxolimab dose levels, 0.01 to 10 mg/kg, were given intravenously every 2 weeks.

Profiled with immunoSEQ multiplex PCR; TCRdb holds only in-frame clones, not every one. The table has more than 85,000 clones, about 90% seen once. Trimming removed 2 bases at V and 1 base at J, with 11 bases between. Germline V lookup: CDR1 SGHAT, CDR2 FQNNGV. This CDR3 has 16 residues. The sequences come from CD4+ or CD8+ T cells sorted from blood, collected in a trial of the OX40 agonist ivuxolimab. The TCR originated in an adult with an advanced solid tumor such as melanoma, head and neck, liver or kidney cancer. The rearrangement joins TRBV11-2 to TRBJ2-2, with TRBD2 as a possible D gene (5 bases). The CDR3 bases are TGTGCCAGCAGCTTATTGCGAGGAGGGAACACCGGGGAGCTGTTTTTT. Its translation is CASSLLRGGNTGELFF.